Following are 30 T cell receptor beta chains from one sample sequenced in a study of cytomegalovirus exposure and HLA in healthy donors. This table comes from immunoSEQ multiplex PCR, and its TCRdb copy is limited to in-frame clones, with some not included. This table has more than 300,000 clones, 86% appearing once. The sequenced sample consisted of PBMCs. The receptors derive from a woman between 18 and 29 years old in good health and CMV-seronegative.

The chain joins TRBV18 to TRBJ1-2; D is unclear. The CDR3 contains 16 residues. V lost 3 bases and J 8 bases, leaving 22 bases between the germline ends. In germline, CDR1 is KGHSH, CDR2 LQKENI. The CDR3 nucleotides read TGTGCCAGCTCACCCCAGCTCGGGGAGGCTAAGTTGGGCTACACCTTC. Its protein is CASSPQLGEAKLGYTF.

The rearrangement links TRBV30 to TRBJ2-1; D may be TRBD2 (6 bases). This CDR3 contains 14 residues. Germline lookup yields CDR1 GTSNPN and CDR2 SVGIG (reference sequence). The ends were cut back, 2 bases at V and 0 bases at J, with 8 bases in the middle. The CDR3, as DNA: TGTGCCTGGAGTTCCGGGAGCTCCTACAATGAGCAGTTCTTC. This codes for CAWSSGSSYNEQFF.

The rearrangement uses TRBV9 and TRBJ2-3; 13 bases are a match to TRBD2. Germline V lookup: CDR1 SGDLS, CDR2 YYNGEE. The CDR3 consists of 14 residues. V shed 2 bases, J shed 10 bases, and the junction held 4 bases outside the gene matches. The chain's CDR3 is CASSVGLAGASQYF. Written as DNA, the CDR3 is TGTGCCAGCAGCGTCGGACTAGCGGGAGCATCGCAGTATTTT. Full variable domain (missing parts from reference TRBV9 and TRBJ2-3): DSGVTQTPKHLITATGQRVTLRCSPRSGDLSVYWYQQSLDQGLQFLIQYYNGEERAKGNILERFSAQQFPDLHSELNLSSLELGDSALYFCASSVGLAGASQYFGPGTRLTVL.

The CDR3 coding sequence is TGTGCCAGCAGTCGACTAGCGCCCACAGATACGCAGTATTTT. It codes for CASSRLAPTDTQYF. The J gene is TRBJ2-3, the V gene TRBV6-5, with 8 bases matching TRBD2. The J segment lost 2 bases and the V segment lost 5 bases, leaving 3 bases of the junction unmatched. Germline CDR1 and CDR2: MNHEY and SVGAGI. The CDR3 spans 14 residues.

The V and J genes are TRBV10-3 and TRBJ2-1; 12 nucleotides agree with TRBD2. The CDR3 covers 19 residues. Germline V gene sequence: CDR1 ENHRY, CDR2 SYGVKD. V was clipped by 4 bases and J by 9 bases; unmatched bases: 19. CDR3 in amino acids: CAISVGLAGGPGAFGEQFF. CDR3 coding DNA: TGTGCCATCAGTGTGGGGCTAGCGGGAGGGCCTGGGGCATTTGGTGAGCAGTTCTTC.

This clone turned up a few times. The chain links TRBV4-3 to TRBJ2-6; TRBD1 matches 9 bases. CDR3 length: 16 residues. Trimming cost V 1 base and J 2 bases; bases outside gene matches: 0. CDR1 is LGHNA and CDR2 is YSLEER in the germline V gene. CDR3 amino acids: CASSQGDRAGANVLTF. The CDR3 nucleotides read TGCGCCAGCAGCCAAGGGGACAGGGCTGGGGCCAACGTCCTGACTTTC.

In its sample, this clone was seen a few times. The V gene is TRBV7-2, the J gene TRBJ1-5; 8 positions agree with TRBD1. The CDR3 sequence is 15 residues long. From germline, CDR1 is SGHTA and CDR2 FQGNSA. V dropped 5 bases and J dropped 5; count of bases not matched to a gene: 8. The CDR3 bases are TGTGCCAGCAGCCGGACAGGGCATGATGATCAGCCCCAGCATTTT. Its protein product is CASSRTGHDDQPQHF.

The J gene is TRBJ1-1, the V gene TRBV27; 10 bases line up with TRBD1. After removal of 3 bases from V and 4 bases from J, the junction contained 14 bases not matched to a gene. The CDR3 has 18 residues. Germline-derived CDR1 and CDR2 are MNHEY and SMNVEV (reference sequence). CDR3 sequence reads: CASSFDPRDRGGGTEAFF. DNA for the CDR3: TGTGCCAGCAGTTTTGACCCCCGGGACAGGGGAGGAGGCACTGAAGCTTTCTTT.

The chain recombines TRBV10-3 with TRBJ1-2; TRBD1 matches 8 bases. Trimming removed 5 bases from V and 4 bases from J; junction bases left unmatched: 3. This CDR3 spans 13 amino acids. In germline, CDR1 is ENHRY, CDR2 SYGVKD. In nucleotides, the CDR3 is TGTGCCATCAGTCCACAGGGGGGCTATGGCTACACCTTC. Translation gives CAISPQGGYGYTF.

This clone has a handful of counts. The gene calls are TRBV6-5 and TRBJ1-1, with D unclear. The CDR3 contains 13 residues. In germline, CDR1 is MNHEY, CDR2 SVGAGI. Trimming stripped 2 bases from V and 1 base from J, with 5 bases between. The CDR3 is CASSYTENTEAFF. The CDR3 DNA reads TGTGCCAGCAGTTACACAGAGAACACTGAAGCTTTCTTT.

The sample holds many counts of this clone. The gene calls are TRBV7-6 and TRBJ2-7, with TRBD2 matching 9 bases. The CDR3 length is 14 residues. The germline gives CDR1 SGHVS, CDR2 FNYEAQ. V lost 5 bases to trimming and J lost 7 bases; unmatched junction nucleotides: 9. DNA of the CDR3: TGTGCCAGCAGCCCAGGCGGCGGGAGGGAAGAGCAGTACTTC. It yields the protein CASSPGGGREEQYF.

V and J are TRBV18 and TRBJ2-1; 10 bases map to TRBD2. With V trimmed by 0 bases and J by 5 bases, 4 bases remained unmatched. Germline values: CDR1 KGHSH, CDR2 LQKENI. This CDR3 contains 16 residues. The chain's CDR3 is CASSPPGLARDNEQFF. The CDR3 DNA follows: TGTGCCAGCTCACCACCGGGACTAGCGAGGGACAATGAGCAGTTCTTC.

The rearrangement joins TRBV28 to TRBJ1-2; D perhaps matches TRBD1 (6 bases). The CDR3 contains 16 residues. The V end lost 2 bases, the J end lost 4 bases, and 17 bases lay between the germline ends. Looked up from germline, CDR1 is MDHEN and CDR2 is SYDVKM. CDR3 sequence (DNA): TGTGCCAGCAGTTTACCCCCCCGACAAGGGGGCTATGGCTACACCTTC. This sequence encodes CASSLPPRQGGYGYTF.

DNA of the CDR3: TGCGCCAGCGGGGGAGGGGCAGGGGGCAACACCGGGGAGCTGTTTTTT. Translated, it gives CASGGGAGGNTGELFF. The chain joins TRBV4-1 to TRBJ2-2; D may be TRBD1 (8 bases). The CDR3 consists of 16 residues. Looked up from germline, CDR1 is MGHRA and CDR2 is YSYEKL. V was pared by 8 bases and J by 2 bases, with 18 bases between.

V is TRBV2 and J is TRBJ1-2; perhaps TRBD1 as D (6 bases). The CDR3 totals 13 residues. The germline CDR1 and CDR2 sequences are SNHLY and FYNNEI. Trimming shortened V by 2 bases and J by 7 bases, and 11 bases separated the two germline ends. The CDR3 region is CASSETGGSGYTF. In nucleotides, the CDR3 is TGTGCCAGCAGTGAAACGGGGGGCTCTGGCTACACCTTC.

This chain uses TRBV21-1 with TRBJ1-2; TRBD1, as called in the table, went unchecked against the DNA. TRBV21-1 is given as a pseudogene. This CDR3 has 16 residues. The CDR3 loop reads CASISGGQGNYYGYTF. Here the CDR3 DNA reads TGTGCCAGTATTTCGGGAGGACAGGGTAATTACTATGGCTACACCTTC.

The V call is TRBV5-8, the J call TRBJ2-5; 12 positions match TRBD2. CDR1 is SGHTS, CDR2 YDEGEE, per germline. Unmatched junction bases numbered 7, after V lost 5 bases and J lost 2 bases. This CDR3 is built from 16 residues. CDR3 loop: CASRNGLAGRQETQYF. The CDR3 nucleotides are TGTGCCAGCAGAAACGGACTAGCGGGGAGACAAGAGACCCAGTACTTC.

This rearrangement joins TRBV28 to TRBJ1-5, with D uncertain. Germline CDR1 reads MDHEN; CDR2 reads SYDVKM. The length of the CDR3 is 14 residues. V was cut by 6 bases and J by 6 bases, with 15 bases left in between. DNA for the CDR3: TGTGCCAGCAGAAACGGTGGTAACGGTCAGCCCCAGCATTTT. It translates to CASRNGGNGQPQHF.

This chain connects TRBV25-1 to TRBJ2-1; a weak D match, TRBD1 (6 bases). CDR1 is MGHDK, CDR2 SYGVNS, per germline. CDR3 length: 16 amino acids. Between the trimmed V and J ends, which lost 2 bases and 3 bases, there was a span of 14 bases. This CDR3 reads CASSERGRGDYNEQFF. DNA for the CDR3: TGTGCCAGCAGTGAAAGGGGCAGGGGCGACTACAATGAGCAGTTCTTC.

The CDR3 nucleotides are TGCGCCACCACAACAGGGCCTAGCACAGATACGCAGTATTTT. Translated: CATTTGPSTDTQYF. This chain joins TRBV5-1 and TRBJ2-3; the D gene is possibly TRBD1 (6 bases). This CDR3 is 14 amino acids long. Trimming removed 9 bases from V and 0 bases from J, with 14 bases in between. The V gene's germline CDR1 is SGHRS and CDR2 YFSETQ.

V usage is TRBV6-1 and J usage is TRBJ2-5, with 7 bases lining up with TRBD2. Looked up from germline, CDR1 is MNHNS and CDR2 is SASEGT. The junction had 8 bases not matched to a gene; V was cut back by 7 bases and J by 0 bases. This CDR3 spans 15 amino acids. The DNA of the CDR3 is TGTGCCAGCACACCGGGAGGCAGGTACCAAGAGACCCAGTACTTC. It encodes CASTPGGRYQETQYF.

This clone showed up just a few times. The gene calls are TRBV2 and TRBJ1-2; TRBD1 is a possible D gene (5 bases). Germline lookup yields CDR1 SNHLY and CDR2 FYNNEI. This CDR3 region has 13 residues. V lost 7 bases and J lost 8, with 17 bases in between. CDR3 DNA sequence: TGTGCCAGCAATAGGGGCGACCTTAGAGGCTACACCTTC. This sequence encodes CASNRGDLRGYTF.

The rearrangement joins TRBV27 to TRBJ2-7, with 8 bases identical to TRBD2. The CDR3 covers 17 residues. Germline lookup yields CDR1 MNHEY and CDR2 SMNVEV (reference sequence). V dropped 3 bases and J dropped 2; count of bases not matched to a gene: 12. The CDR3 loop is CASSFHVGGDATYEQYF. CDR3 nucleotides: TGTGCCAGCAGTTTCCACGTCGGGGGGGACGCGACCTACGAGCAGTACTTC.

The chain couples TRBV4-3 to TRBJ1-2, with D perhaps TRBD1 (5 bases). This CDR3 contains 16 residues. Germline V gives CDR1 LGHNA, CDR2 YSLEER. V was clipped by 1 base and J by 3 bases, with 15 bases between them. This CDR3 reads CASSQARGRGDYGYTF. For the CDR3, the DNA is TGCGCCAGCAGCCAAGCACGAGGTAGGGGTGACTATGGCTACACCTTC.

The CDR3 coding sequence is TGCGCCAGCAGCTTCGCTAGCGGGGGTAGCTCCTACGAGCAGTACTTC. Its protein product is CASSFASGGSSYEQYF. The J gene is TRBJ2-7, the V gene TRBV5-1, with 10 nucleotides matching TRBD2. This CDR3 comprises 16 residues. J lost 0 bases, V lost 2 bases, and 5 bases had no gene match. Looked up from germline, CDR1 is SGHRS and CDR2 is YFSETQ.

This chain connects TRBV6-1 to TRBJ2-7; D is perhaps TRBD1 (6 bases). Germline CDR1 reads MNHNS; CDR2 reads SASEGT. The length of the CDR3 is 13 residues. Trimming took 10 bases from V and 7 from J, leaving 20 bases between them. This CDR3 reads CATGTTEAGEQYF. CDR3 coding DNA: TGTGCCACCGGGACAACCGAGGCGGGTGAGCAGTACTTC.

This clone was found once. A read error likely explains this, since a far larger clone differs by one base. The chain couples TRBV6-5 to TRBJ2-1, with D unresolved. V was pared by 6 bases and J by 7 bases, with 10 bases between. CDR1 is MNHEY, CDR2 SVGAGI, per germline. The length of the CDR3 is 12 residues. CDR3 loop: CASSIDGNEQFF. The CDR3 DNA reads as TGTGCCAGCAGCATAGACGGGAATGAGCAGTTCTTC.

This clone was counted at least ten times. The V call is TRBV27, the J call TRBJ2-1; possible D gene TRBD2, 5 bases. Trimming pared 2 bases from V and 3 bases from J, leaving 11 bases between. Germline V lookup: CDR1 MNHEY, CDR2 SMNVEV (reference sequence). The CDR3 totals 15 residues. The chain's CDR3 is CASSLSAGLYNEQFF. The CDR3 region has the DNA TGTGCCAGCAGTTTAAGCGCAGGACTCTACAATGAGCAGTTCTTC.

V is TRBV6-1 and J is TRBJ1-1, with TRBD1 matching over 8 bases. This CDR3 is 12 amino acids long. Germline V lookup: CDR1 MNHNS, CDR2 SASEGT. J gave up 6 bases and V 9 bases, and 6 bases lay outside the gene matches. The CDR3 nucleotides read TGTGCCAGTCTACAGGGGGGGGCTGAAGCTTTCTTT. Translated, it gives CASLQGGAEAFF.

The chain employs TRBV6-6 and TRBJ2-5; D possibly corresponds to TRBD2 (5 bases). The V end was cut by 3 bases, the J end by 3 bases, with 11 bases between. This CDR3 has 14 amino acids. Per germline, CDR1 MNHNY and CDR2 SVGAGI (reference sequence). The CDR3 sequence: CASSYRTLEETQYF. The CDR3 nucleotides read TGTGCCAGCAGTTATAGGACTCTTGAAGAGACCCAGTACTTC.